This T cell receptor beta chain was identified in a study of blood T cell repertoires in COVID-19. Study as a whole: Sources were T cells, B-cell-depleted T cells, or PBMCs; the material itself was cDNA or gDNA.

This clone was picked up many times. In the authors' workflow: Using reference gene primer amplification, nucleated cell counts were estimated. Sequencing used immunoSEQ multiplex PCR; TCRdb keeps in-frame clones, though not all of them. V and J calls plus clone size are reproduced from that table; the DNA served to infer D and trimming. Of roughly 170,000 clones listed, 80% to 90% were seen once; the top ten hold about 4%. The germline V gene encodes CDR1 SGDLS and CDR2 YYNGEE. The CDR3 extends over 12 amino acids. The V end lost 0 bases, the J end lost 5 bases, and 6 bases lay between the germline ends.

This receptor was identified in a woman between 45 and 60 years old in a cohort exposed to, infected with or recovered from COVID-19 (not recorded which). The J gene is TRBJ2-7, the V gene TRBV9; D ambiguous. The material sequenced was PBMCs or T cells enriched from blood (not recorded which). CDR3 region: CASSVADNEQYF. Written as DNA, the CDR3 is TGTGCCAGCAGCGTAGCTGACAACGAGCAGTACTTC. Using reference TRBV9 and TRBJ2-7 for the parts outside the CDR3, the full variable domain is DSGVTQTPKHLITATGQRVTLRCSPRSGDLSVYWYQQSLDQGLQFLIQYYNGEERAKGNILERFSAQQFPDLHSELNLSSLELGDSALYFCASSVADNEQYFGPGTRLTVT.